The sequence of this TCR beta chain was determined in a study of T-cell reconstitution after alpha-beta-depleted transplantation in children. With respect to this clonotype: Its antigen is undetermined.

General study points: Reports say that about two months after transplant, the alpha-beta T cells came out of several hundred graft clones that had expanded. A year post-transplant, T-cell counts and diversity derived mostly from newly produced T cells.

Germline CDR1 reads SGHKS; CDR2 reads YYEKEE (reference sequence). V was cut by 6 bases and J by 4 bases, with 10 bases left in between. The CDR3 loop spans 12 amino acids. TCRbeta library construction was performed incorporating unique molecular identifiers. TCRdb ran MiXCR on the PCR reads and lists one entry per CDR3 protein. The table lists 98,000 or so distinct CDR3 sequences, less than 25% of them singletons. The rearrangement links TRBV5-5 to TRBJ2-5; no reliable D call. Sequencing used PBMCs, obtained before TCRalphabeta/CD19-depleted stem cell transplant. This clonotype was sampled from a boy between 2 and 10 years old with acute lymphoblastic leukemia, due to receive a stem cell transplant. CDR3 protein: CASTGLVETQYF. DNA for the CDR3: TGTGCCAGCACCGGGTTGGTAGAGACCCAGTACTTC.